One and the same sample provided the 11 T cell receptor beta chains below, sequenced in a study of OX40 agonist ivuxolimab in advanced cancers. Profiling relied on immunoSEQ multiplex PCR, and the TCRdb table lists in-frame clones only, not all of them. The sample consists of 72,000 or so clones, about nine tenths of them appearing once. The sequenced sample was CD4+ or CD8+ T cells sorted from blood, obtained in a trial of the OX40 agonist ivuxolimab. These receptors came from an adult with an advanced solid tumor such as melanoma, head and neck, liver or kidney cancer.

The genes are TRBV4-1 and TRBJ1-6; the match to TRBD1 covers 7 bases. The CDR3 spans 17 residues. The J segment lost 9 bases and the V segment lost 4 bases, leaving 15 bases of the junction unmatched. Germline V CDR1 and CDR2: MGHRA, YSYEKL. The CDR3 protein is CASSRSNQGVMSSPLHF. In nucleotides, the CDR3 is TGCGCCAGCAGCCGAAGCAATCAGGGGGTCATGAGTTCACCCCTCCACTTT.

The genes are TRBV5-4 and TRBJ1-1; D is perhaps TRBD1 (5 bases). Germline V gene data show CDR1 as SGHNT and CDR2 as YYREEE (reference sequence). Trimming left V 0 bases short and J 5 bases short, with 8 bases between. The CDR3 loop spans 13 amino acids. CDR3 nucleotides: TGTGCCAGCAGCTTGGTTCCAGGGACTGAAGCTTTCTTT. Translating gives CASSLVPGTEAFF.

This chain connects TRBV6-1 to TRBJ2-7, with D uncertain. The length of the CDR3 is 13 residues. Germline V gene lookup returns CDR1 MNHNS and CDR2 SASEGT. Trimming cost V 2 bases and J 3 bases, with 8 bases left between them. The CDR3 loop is CASSENGNYEQYF. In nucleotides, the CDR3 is TGTGCCAGCAGTGAAAACGGAAACTACGAGCAGTACTTC.

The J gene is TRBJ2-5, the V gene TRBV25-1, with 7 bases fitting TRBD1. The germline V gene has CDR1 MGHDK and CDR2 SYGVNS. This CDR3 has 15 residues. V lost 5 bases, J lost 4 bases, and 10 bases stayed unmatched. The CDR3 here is CASSPDRDRGETQYF. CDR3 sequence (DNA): TGTGCCAGCAGTCCTGACAGGGATCGGGGAGAGACCCAGTACTTC. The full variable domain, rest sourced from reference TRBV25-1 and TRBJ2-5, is EADIYQTPRYLVIGTGKKITLECSQTMGHDKMYWYQQDPGMELHLIHYSYGVNSTEKGDLSSESTVSRIRTEHFPLTLESARPSHTSQYLCASSPDRDRGETQYFGPGTRLLVL.

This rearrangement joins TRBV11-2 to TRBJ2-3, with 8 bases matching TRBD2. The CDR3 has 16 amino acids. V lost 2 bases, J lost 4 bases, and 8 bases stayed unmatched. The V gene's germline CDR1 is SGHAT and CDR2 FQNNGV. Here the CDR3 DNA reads TGTGCCAGCAGCTTATTTGATAGCGGGAACGCAGATACGCAGTATTTT. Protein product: CASSLFDSGNADTQYF. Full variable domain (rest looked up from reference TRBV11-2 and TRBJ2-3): EAGVAQSPRYKIIEKRQSVAFWCNPISGHATLYWYQQILGQGPKLLIQFQNNGVVDDSQLPKDRFSAERLKGVDSTLKIQPAKLEDSAVYLCASSLFDSGNADTQYFGPGTRLTVL.

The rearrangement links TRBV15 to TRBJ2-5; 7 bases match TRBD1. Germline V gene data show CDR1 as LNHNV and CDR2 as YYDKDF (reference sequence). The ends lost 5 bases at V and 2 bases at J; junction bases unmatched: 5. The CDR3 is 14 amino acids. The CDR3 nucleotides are TGTGCCACCAGCTTACGACAGGGTCAAGAGACCCAGTACTTC. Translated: CATSLRQGQETQYF.

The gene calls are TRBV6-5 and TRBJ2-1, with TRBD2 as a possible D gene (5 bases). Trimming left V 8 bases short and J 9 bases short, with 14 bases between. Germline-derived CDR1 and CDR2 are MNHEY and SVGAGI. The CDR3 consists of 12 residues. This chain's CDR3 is CASHTAAGEQFF. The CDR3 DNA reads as TGTGCCAGCCATACGGCCGCGGGTGAGCAGTTCTTC.

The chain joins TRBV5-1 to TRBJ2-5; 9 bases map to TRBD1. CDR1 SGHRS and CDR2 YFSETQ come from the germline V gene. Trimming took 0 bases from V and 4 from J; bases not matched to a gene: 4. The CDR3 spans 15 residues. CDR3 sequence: CASSLAGGQGETQYF. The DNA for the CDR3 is TGCGCCAGCAGCTTGGCGGGGGGACAGGGAGAGACCCAGTACTTC. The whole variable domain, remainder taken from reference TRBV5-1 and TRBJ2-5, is KAGVTQTPRYLIKTRGQQVTLSCSPISGHRSVSWYQQTPGQGLQFLFEYFSETQRNKGNFPGRFSGRQFSNSRSEMNVSTLELGDSALYLCASSLAGGQGETQYFGPGTRLLVL.

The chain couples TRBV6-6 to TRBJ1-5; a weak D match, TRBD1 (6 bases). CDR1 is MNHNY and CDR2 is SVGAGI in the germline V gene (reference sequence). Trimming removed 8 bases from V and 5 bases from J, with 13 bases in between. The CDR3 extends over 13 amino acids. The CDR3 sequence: CASRGRGHQPQHF. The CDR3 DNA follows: TGTGCCAGCCGGGGGCGGGGGCATCAGCCCCAGCATTTT.

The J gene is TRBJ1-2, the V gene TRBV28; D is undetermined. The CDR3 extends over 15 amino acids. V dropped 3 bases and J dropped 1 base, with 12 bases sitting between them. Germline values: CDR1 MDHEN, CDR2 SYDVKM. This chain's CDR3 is CASSFPTPLNYGYTF. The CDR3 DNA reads TGTGCCAGCAGTTTCCCCACCCCACTTAACTATGGCTACACCTTC.

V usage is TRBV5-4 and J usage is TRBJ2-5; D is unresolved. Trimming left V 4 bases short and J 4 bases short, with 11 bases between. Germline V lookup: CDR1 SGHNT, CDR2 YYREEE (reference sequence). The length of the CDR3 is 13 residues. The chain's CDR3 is CASSLKGSETQYF. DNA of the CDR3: TGTGCCAGCAGCCTAAAGGGATCAGAGACCCAGTACTTC.